This TCR beta chain was recorded in a study of CD8+ T cells in alopecia areata. Whole-study context: Treated patients were given oral tofacitinib, which was dosed at 5 to 10 mg twice daily.

RNA was extracted and reverse transcribed into cDNA as the sequencing template. Sequencing used immunoSEQ multiplex PCR; TCRdb keeps in-frame clones, though not all of them. The data show approximately 150,000 clones, approximately 87% seen once. The germline V and J ends were trimmed by 7 bases and 7 bases, with 13 bases remaining between them. Germline lookup yields CDR1 GTSNPN and CDR2 SVGIG (reference sequence). This CDR3 spans 11 amino acids. This clone was counted only a few times. This rearrangement joins TRBV30 to TRBJ1-1, with D possibly matching TRBD1 (5 bases). Sequences were derived from CD8+ T cells sorted from blood, sampled at week 0. This TCR was sampled from a human donor with alopecia areata. The CDR3 DNA sequence: TGTGCCTCCTCTGGGGCAGTTGAAGCTTTCTTT. This translates into CASSGAVEAFF.